The T cell receptor (beta chain) described here comes from a study of T cell responses to AZD1222 COVID-19 vaccine. Study as a whole: Second-dose groups at about 4 or about 12 weeks were pooled. The study, taken as a whole, reports: Females outnumbered males among donors, who were mostly white British; clonal diversity was possibly underestimated. Dominant CD4 TCR responses targeted spike regions 160-218 and 743-854. Unmutated variant regions are reportedly targeted by nearly half of spike-specific TCRs.

TCRdb's copy holds only in-frame clones and misses some; the assay was immunoSEQ multiplex PCR. The profile shows roughly 150,000 clones, less than 95% of them singletons. This clone was counted once. Its antigen is still unknown. V was pared by 2 bases and J by 6 bases, with 11 bases between. Germline CDR1 and CDR2: SGHRS and YFSETQ. This CDR3 is built from 13 residues. The material sequenced was peripheral blood, taken on day 0 of AZD1222 vaccination. The rearrangement uses TRBV5-1 and TRBJ1-2; TRBD1 is a possible D gene (5 bases). This TCR came from an adult in good health. CDR3: CASSFSREDGYTF. CDR3 DNA: TGCGCCAGCAGCTTTTCCAGGGAGGATGGCTACACCTTC.